This section outlines one T cell receptor (beta chain) sequence together with its context. The CDR3 is made up of 14 amino acids. V dropped 5 bases and J dropped 0 bases, with 10 bases sitting between them. Looked up from germline, CDR1 is SGHVS and CDR2 is FQNEAQ. These data are taken from a study of blood T cell repertoires in COVID-19. Overall study: The samples span acute and convalescent COVID-19 from the United States, Italy and Spain.

Per the authors' pipeline: Amplified reference gene primers provided the basis for estimating nucleated cell counts. Assay used: immunoSEQ multiplex PCR; TCRdb lists only in-frame clones, some missing. For V, J and clone size, that table is used; D and trimming come from the DNA. Found here are hundreds of thousands of clones, over 80% of them singletons; the top ten hold under 0.3%. The source is a woman under 30 with acute or convalescent COVID-19. This sequence joins TRBV7-8 and TRBJ1-1; no reliable D call. The specimen sequenced was peripheral blood. CDR3 nucleotide sequence: TGTGCCAGCAGCCCCACAACCATGAACACTGAAGCTTTCTTT. Translation gives CASSPTTMNTEAFF.